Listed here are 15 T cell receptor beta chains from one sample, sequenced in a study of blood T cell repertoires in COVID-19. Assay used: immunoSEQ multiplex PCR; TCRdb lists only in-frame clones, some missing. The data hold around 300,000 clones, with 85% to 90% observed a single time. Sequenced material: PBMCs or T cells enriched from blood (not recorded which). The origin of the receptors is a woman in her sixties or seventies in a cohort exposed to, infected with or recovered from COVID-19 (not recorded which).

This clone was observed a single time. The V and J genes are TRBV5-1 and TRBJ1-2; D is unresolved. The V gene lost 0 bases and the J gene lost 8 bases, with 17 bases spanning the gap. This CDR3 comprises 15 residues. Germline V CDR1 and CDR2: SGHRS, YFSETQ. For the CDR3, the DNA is TGCGCCAGCAGCTTGGGACGGGGTCAGGTAGACGGCTACACCTTC. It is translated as CASSLGRGQVDGYTF.

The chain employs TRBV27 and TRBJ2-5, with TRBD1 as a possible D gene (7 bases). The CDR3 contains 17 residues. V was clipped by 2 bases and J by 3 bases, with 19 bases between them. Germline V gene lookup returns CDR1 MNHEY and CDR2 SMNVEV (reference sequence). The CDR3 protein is CASSLPMEGAREETQYF. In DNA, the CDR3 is TGTGCCAGCAGTTTACCCATGGAGGGGGCGCGGGAAGAGACCCAGTACTTC.

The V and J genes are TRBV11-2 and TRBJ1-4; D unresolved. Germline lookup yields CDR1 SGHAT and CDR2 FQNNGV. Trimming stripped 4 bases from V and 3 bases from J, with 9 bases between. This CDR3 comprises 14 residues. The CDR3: CASSYSIPNEKLFF. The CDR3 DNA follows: TGTGCCAGCAGCTATTCCATTCCTAATGAAAAACTGTTTTTT. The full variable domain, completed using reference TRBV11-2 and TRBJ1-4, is EAGVAQSPRYKIIEKRQSVAFWCNPISGHATLYWYQQILGQGPKLLIQFQNNGVVDDSQLPKDRFSAERLKGVDSTLKIQPAKLEDSAVYLCASSYSIPNEKLFFGSGTQLSVL.

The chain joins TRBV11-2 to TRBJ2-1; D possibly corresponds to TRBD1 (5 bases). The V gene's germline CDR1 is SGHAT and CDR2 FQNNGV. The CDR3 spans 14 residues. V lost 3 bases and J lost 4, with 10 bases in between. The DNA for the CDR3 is TGTGCCAGCAGCTTGGGGCGAGAGTACAATGAGCAGTTCTTC. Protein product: CASSLGREYNEQFF. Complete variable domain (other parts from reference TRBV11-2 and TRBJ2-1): EAGVAQSPRYKIIEKRQSVAFWCNPISGHATLYWYQQILGQGPKLLIQFQNNGVVDDSQLPKDRFSAERLKGVDSTLKIQPAKLEDSAVYLCASSLGREYNEQFFGPGTRLTVL.

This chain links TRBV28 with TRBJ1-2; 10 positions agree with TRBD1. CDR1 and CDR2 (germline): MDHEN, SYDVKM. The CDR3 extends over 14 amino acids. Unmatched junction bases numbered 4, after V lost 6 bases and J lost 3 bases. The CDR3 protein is CASRRQGADYGYTF. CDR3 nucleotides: TGTGCCAGCAGAAGACAGGGGGCGGACTATGGCTACACCTTC.

Here the CDR3 reads CASSLRGTGFTDTQYF. CDR3 coding DNA: TGTGCCAGCAGCTTACGGGGAACAGGGTTCACAGATACGCAGTATTTT. This chain uses TRBV7-2 with TRBJ2-3; D may be TRBD1 (6 bases). The CDR3 totals 16 residues. V gave up 2 bases and J gave up 2 bases, with 14 bases separating them. Looked up from germline, CDR1 is SGHTA and CDR2 is FQGNSA.

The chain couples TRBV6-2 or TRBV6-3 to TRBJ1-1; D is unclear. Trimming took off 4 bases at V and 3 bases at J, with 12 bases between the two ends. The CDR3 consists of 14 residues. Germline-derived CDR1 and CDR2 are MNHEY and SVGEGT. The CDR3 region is CASSWFLTDTEAFF. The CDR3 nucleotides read TGTGCCAGCAGTTGGTTCCTAACGGACACTGAAGCTTTCTTT.

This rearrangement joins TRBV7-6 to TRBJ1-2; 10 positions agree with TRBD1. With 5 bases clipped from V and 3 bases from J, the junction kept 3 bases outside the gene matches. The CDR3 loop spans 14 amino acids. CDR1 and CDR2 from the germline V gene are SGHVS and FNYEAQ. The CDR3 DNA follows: TGTGCCAGCAGCCCGGGGACAGGGGACTATGGCTACACCTTC. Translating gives CASSPGTGDYGYTF. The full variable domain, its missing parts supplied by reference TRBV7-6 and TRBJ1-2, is GAGVSQSPRYKVTKRGQDVALRCDPISGHVSLYWYRQALGQGPEFLTYFNYEAQQDKSGLPNDRFSAERPEGSISTLTIQRTEQRDSAMYRCASSPGTGDYGYTFGSGTRLTVV.

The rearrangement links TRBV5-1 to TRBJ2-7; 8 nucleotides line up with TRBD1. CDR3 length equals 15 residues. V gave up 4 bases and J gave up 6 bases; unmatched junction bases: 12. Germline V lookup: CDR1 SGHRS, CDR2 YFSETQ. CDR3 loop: CASSQSTGVRSEQYF. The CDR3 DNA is TGCGCCAGCAGCCAGTCGACAGGGGTTCGCTCCGAGCAGTACTTC.

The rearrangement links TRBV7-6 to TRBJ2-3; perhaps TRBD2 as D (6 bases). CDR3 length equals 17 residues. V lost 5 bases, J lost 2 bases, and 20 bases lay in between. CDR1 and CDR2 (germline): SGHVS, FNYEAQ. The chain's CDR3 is CASSLSAGNPPTDTQYF. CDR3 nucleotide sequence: TGTGCCAGCAGCCTTAGCGCGGGGAACCCCCCCACAGATACGCAGTATTTT.

CDR3: CSVEGPVGAKNIQYF. CDR3 in DNA: TGCAGCGTTGAGGGGCCCGTGGGAGCCAAAAACATTCAGTACTTC. This sequence joins TRBV29-1 and TRBJ2-4; D perhaps matches TRBD1 (5 bases). The CDR3 sequence is 15 residues long. V lost 3 bases and J 0 bases, leaving 12 bases between the germline ends. Germline values: CDR1 SQVTM, CDR2 ANQGSEA.

The CDR3 DNA follows: TGTGCCACTAACCACGGGGAGACCCAGTACTTC. It translates to CATNHGETQYF. The chain carries TRBV6-5 and TRBJ2-5; D is uncertain. The CDR3 consists of 11 residues. Trimming shortened V by 10 bases and J by 5 bases, and 11 bases separated the two germline ends. Germline CDR1 reads MNHEY; CDR2 reads SVGAGI.

CDR3 amino acids: CASSPDRVNTEAFF. Written as DNA, the CDR3 is TGTGCCAGCAGTCCGGACAGGGTGAACACTGAAGCTTTCTTT. The V and J genes are TRBV2 and TRBJ1-1; 8 bases are a match to TRBD1. J was trimmed by 0 bases and V by 5 bases; bases with no gene match: 2. CDR1 and CDR2 from the germline V gene are SNHLY and FYNNEI. The CDR3 is 14 amino acids.

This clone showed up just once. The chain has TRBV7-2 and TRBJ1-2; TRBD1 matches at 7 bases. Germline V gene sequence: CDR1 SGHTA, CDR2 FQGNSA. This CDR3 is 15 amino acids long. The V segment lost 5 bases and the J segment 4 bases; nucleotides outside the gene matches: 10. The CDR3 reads CASSLRWTGSYGYTF. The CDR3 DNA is TGTGCCAGCAGCCTGAGATGGACAGGTAGCTATGGCTACACCTTC.

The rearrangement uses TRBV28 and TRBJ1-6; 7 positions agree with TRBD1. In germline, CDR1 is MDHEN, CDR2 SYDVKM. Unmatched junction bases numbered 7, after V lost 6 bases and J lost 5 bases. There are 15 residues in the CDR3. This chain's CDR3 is CASRTPGQNNSPLHF. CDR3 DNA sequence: TGTGCCAGCAGGACTCCGGGACAGAATAATTCACCCCTCCACTTT. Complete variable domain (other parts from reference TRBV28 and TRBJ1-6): DVKVTQSSRYLVKRTGEKVFLECVQDMDHENMFWYRQDPGLGLRLIYFSYDVKMKEKGDIPEGYSVSREKKERFSLILESASTNQTSMYLCASRTPGQNNSPLHFGNGTRLTVT.